Below are 30 T cell receptor beta chains sequenced from a single sample in a study of cytomegalovirus exposure and HLA in healthy donors. PCR employed 60 Vbeta and 13 Jbeta primers. The table came from immunoSEQ multiplex PCR; TCRdb's copy has only in-frame clones and leaves some out. The data contain about 83,000 clones, roughly four fifths of them seen just once; the ten biggest clones take up 1.5% to 2%. Sequencing used PBMCs. These receptors all come from a woman aged 25 to 39 in good health and CMV-seronegative.

The genes are TRBV6-1 and TRBJ1-5, with TRBD1 as a possible D gene (5 bases). CDR3 length: 14 residues. The germline V gene encodes CDR1 MNHNS and CDR2 SASEGT. The V end lost 6 bases, the J end lost 3 bases, and 12 bases lay between the germline ends. In DNA, the CDR3 is TGTGCCAGCAGCCTACAGGCTACCAATCAGCCCCAGCATTTT. It is translated as CASSLQATNQPQHF.

This chain's CDR3 is CASSVRPSGTLGTGELFF. The CDR3 DNA sequence: TGTGCCAGCAGCGTTCGTCCTAGCGGGACATTAGGAACCGGGGAGCTGTTTTTT. The rearrangement links TRBV9 to TRBJ2-2; TRBD2 agrees at 9 bases. Germline values: CDR1 SGDLS, CDR2 YYNGEE. Germline trimming cut 2 bases from V and 5 bases from J; bases unmatched to any gene: 13. The CDR3 runs to 18 residues.

The V and J genes are TRBV6-6 and TRBJ2-2, with 14 positions matching TRBD2. The CDR3 is made up of 15 amino acids. Per germline, CDR1 MNHNY and CDR2 SVGAGI (reference sequence). J gave up 1 base and V 10 bases, and 2 bases lay outside the gene matches. The CDR3 bases are TGTGCCATCGGGACTAGCGGGAGGAACACCGGGGAGCTGTTTTTT. Residues: CAIGTSGRNTGELFF.

The chain couples TRBV6-5 to TRBJ1-4; D possibly corresponds to TRBD1 (6 bases). The CDR3 length is 14 residues. Trimming shortened V by 6 bases and J by 8 bases, and 16 bases separated the two germline ends. The germline V gene encodes CDR1 MNHEY and CDR2 SVGAGI. The DNA of the CDR3 is TGTGCCAGCAGACCACAGGGTAGAGGGGAAAAACTGTTTTTT. Residues: CASRPQGRGEKLFF.

The rearrangement links TRBV18 to TRBJ2-7, with D possibly matching TRBD1 (6 bases). The CDR3 contains 14 residues. Trimming removed 1 base from V and 1 base from J, with 8 bases in between. CDR1 and CDR2 (germline): KGHSH, LQKENI. CDR3 sequence: CASSPLDSSYEQYF. CDR3 DNA sequence: TGTGCCAGCTCACCACTGGACAGTTCCTACGAGCAGTACTTC.

The rearrangement links TRBV28 to TRBJ2-3, with D possibly being TRBD1 (5 bases). CDR1 is MDHEN, CDR2 SYDVKM, per germline. The CDR3 is made up of 15 amino acids. V was clipped by 7 bases and J by 1 base, with 15 bases between them. The CDR3 region is CASNSQGVGTDTQYF. CDR3 sequence (DNA): TGTGCCAGCAACTCCCAGGGTGTCGGCACAGATACGCAGTATTTT.

The chain uses TRBV7-8 and TRBJ1-3; D gene uncertain. Trimming stripped 5 bases from V and 4 bases from J, with 18 bases between. There are 16 residues in the CDR3. Germline V gene lookup returns CDR1 SGHVS and CDR2 FQNEAQ. CDR3 in DNA: TGTGCCAGCAGCCCCCTCCCCGGGTTAGACGGAAACACCATATATTTT. Protein product: CASSPLPGLDGNTIYF. Full variable domain (remainder filled in from reference TRBV7-8 and TRBJ1-3): GAGVSQSPRYKVAKRGQDVALRCDPISGHVSLFWYQQALGQGPEFLTYFQNEAQLDKSGLPSDRFFAERPEGSVSTLKIQRTQQEDSAVYLCASSPLPGLDGNTIYFGEGSWLTVV.

The V gene is TRBV7-2, the J gene TRBJ2-1; 7 bases map to TRBD1. From germline, CDR1 is SGHTA and CDR2 FQGNSA. V lost 5 bases and J lost 7; bases outside the gene matches: 8. CDR3 length equals 14 residues. The CDR3 DNA is TGTGCCAGCAGCCCCCAGGACAGGAGGAATGAGCAGTTCTTC. Translation gives CASSPQDRRNEQFF.

The rearrangement links TRBV18 to TRBJ2-1; D possibly corresponds to TRBD2 (7 bases). This CDR3 region has 15 residues. Trimming removed 5 bases at V and 3 bases at J, with 14 bases between. Germline V gives CDR1 KGHSH, CDR2 LQKENI. The CDR3 spells CASSSGGGRYNEQFF. In DNA form, the CDR3 reads TGTGCCAGCTCATCGGGGGGCGGCCGCTACAATGAGCAGTTCTTC.

The J gene is TRBJ2-7, the V gene TRBV11-2, with TRBD2 as a possible D gene (6 bases). Germline CDR1 SGHAT, CDR2 FQNNGV. This CDR3 spans 14 amino acids. Between the trimmed V and J ends, which lost 1 base and 5 bases, there was a span of 12 bases. The CDR3 spells CASSLAGAQDEQYF. CDR3 nucleotides: TGTGCCAGCAGCTTAGCGGGAGCGCAAGACGAGCAGTACTTC.

V gene TRBV6-5 combines with J gene TRBJ2-2; perhaps TRBD1 as D (5 bases). The CDR3 covers 14 residues. Per germline, CDR1 MNHEY and CDR2 SVGAGI. V lost 5 bases and J 6 bases, leaving 13 bases between the germline ends. The CDR3 DNA reads TGTGCCAGCAGTCGACTCAGGGAACCCGGGGAGCTGTTTTTT. It codes for CASSRLREPGELFF.

The chain employs TRBV30 and TRBJ1-2; D may be TRBD1 (6 bases). Trimming left V 4 bases short and J 4 bases short, with 16 bases between. The CDR3 is 14 amino acids. Germline V gene lookup returns CDR1 GTSNPN and CDR2 SVGIG (reference sequence). The CDR3 DNA reads as TGTGCCTGGACTCTTAGCAGGGGCGCCTATGGCTACACCTTC. Its translation: CAWTLSRGAYGYTF.

V usage is TRBV9 and J usage is TRBJ2-7; the D is unclear. Germline-derived CDR1 and CDR2 are SGDLS and YYNGEE. CDR3 length: 14 amino acids. Trimming removed 0 bases from V and 1 base from J, with 8 bases in between. The DNA for the CDR3 is TGTGCCAGCAGCGTAGCGGCCAGGTCCTACGAGCAGTACTTC. This translates into CASSVAARSYEQYF.

The table lists this clone with a count of one. J is TRBJ2-7 and V is TRBV28, with D tentatively TRBD2 (6 bases). The CDR3 spans 16 residues. Trimming removed 6 bases at V and 0 bases at J, with 18 bases between. In germline, CDR1 is MDHEN, CDR2 SYDVKM. The CDR3 protein is CASSHADAGSSYEQYF. The CDR3 DNA is TGTGCCAGCAGCCACGCCGACGCCGGGAGCTCCTACGAGCAGTACTTC.

The CDR3 region has the DNA TGTGCCAGCAGCACCCGACAGAGAGATGAAGCTTTCTTT. Translated, it gives CASSTRQRDEAFF. The rearrangement uses TRBV7-2 and TRBJ1-1; a possible D gene is TRBD1 (5 bases). Trimming left V 5 bases short and J 7 bases short, with 14 bases between. CDR1 SGHTA and CDR2 FQGNSA come from the germline V gene. The length of the CDR3 is 13 residues.

The rearrangement joins TRBV28 to TRBJ2-2, with D possibly TRBD2 on 6 matching bases. The CDR3 length is 14 residues. Trimming stripped 11 bases from V and 1 base from J, with 14 bases between. Germline CDR1 reads MDHEN; CDR2 reads SYDVKM. In nucleotides, the CDR3 is TGTGCCGCCCACGGGACTCTGAACACCGGGGAGCTGTTTTTT. Translating it yields CAAHGTLNTGELFF.

About this clone: At the DNA level, this CDR3 is encoded by other sequences in the same sample as well. Here the CDR3 DNA reads TGTGCCAGCAGTGAATCTAGGGGCCCCTACGAGCAGTACTTC. It specifies CASSESRGPYEQYF. The chain combines TRBV6-1 with TRBJ2-7; D is possibly TRBD1 (5 bases). The CDR3 spans 14 residues. V lost 2 bases and J lost 2, with 10 bases in between. Germline assignment: CDR1 MNHNS and CDR2 SASEGT.

The rearrangement links TRBV27 to TRBJ1-1, with D tentatively TRBD1 (5 bases). Trimming left V 8 bases short and J 0 bases short, with 7 bases between. The CDR3 contains 12 residues. Germline values: CDR1 MNHEY, CDR2 SMNVEV (reference sequence). Here the CDR3 reads CASGGMNTEAFF. CDR3 DNA: TGTGCCAGCGGGGGGATGAACACTGAAGCTTTCTTT.

This chain uses TRBV7-2 with TRBJ2-3, with D unresolved. This CDR3 has 15 amino acids. Trimming removed 2 bases from V and 5 bases from J, with 14 bases in between. Germline CDR1 and CDR2: SGHTA and FQGNSA. CDR3 residues: CASSLWFGRGDTQYF. Written as DNA, the CDR3 is TGTGCCAGCAGCTTATGGTTCGGTCGTGGAGATACGCAGTATTTT.

The chain links TRBV5-1 to TRBJ2-3, with TRBD1 matching 7 bases. V shed 2 bases, J shed 2 bases, and the junction held 5 bases outside the gene matches. The CDR3 contains 15 residues. CDR1 and CDR2 from the germline V gene are SGHRS and YFSETQ. Here the CDR3 reads CASSFQTGATDTQYF. CDR3 nucleotide sequence: TGCGCCAGCAGCTTCCAAACAGGGGCCACAGATACGCAGTATTTT.

The rearrangement links TRBV7-9 to TRBJ1-2; D unclear. The CDR3 is made up of 13 amino acids. Germline lookup yields CDR1 SEHNR and CDR2 FQNEAQ (reference sequence). The V gene lost 4 bases and the J gene lost 8 bases, with 14 bases spanning the gap. The DNA of the CDR3 is TGTGCCAGCAGCTACCTCCAGGCGGGAGGCTACACCTTC. This codes for CASSYLQAGGYTF.

The chain carries TRBV7-3 and TRBJ2-3; 7 nucleotides line up with TRBD2. J gave up 3 bases and V 3 bases, and 3 bases lay outside the gene matches. Per germline, CDR1 SGHTA and CDR2 FQGTGA. The CDR3 length is 14 residues. The CDR3 protein is CASSFGLGTDTQYF. CDR3 coding DNA: TGTGCCAGCAGCTTTGGACTAGGGACAGATACGCAGTATTTT.

The rearrangement links TRBV28 to TRBJ2-2; the match to TRBD2 covers 10 bases. Looked up from germline, CDR1 is MDHEN and CDR2 is SYDVKM. There are 17 residues in the CDR3. Losses at the gene ends were 4 bases for V and 6 bases for J; bases not matched to a gene: 11. CDR3 in amino acids: CASSSPSGRGKAGELFF. The CDR3 DNA is TGTGCCAGCAGTTCTCCTAGCGGGAGAGGGAAGGCCGGGGAGCTGTTTTTT.

The genes are TRBV21-1 and TRBJ1-1; TRBD1 was called by the table and not checked on the DNA. TRBV21-1 is designated a pseudogene. The CDR3 is 15 amino acids. CDR3 nucleotides: TGTGCCAGCAGCAACAGGTCCGACAGGGAGACTGAAGCTTTCTTT. Its protein product is CASSNRSDRETEAFF.

The chain uses TRBV9 and TRBJ2-5, with TRBD2 matching 11 bases. V trimming: 0 bases; J trimming: 1 base; junction bases outside the gene matches: 2. The CDR3 runs to 16 residues. CDR1 is SGDLS, CDR2 YYNGEE, per germline. The CDR3 nucleotides are TGTGCCAGCAGCGTAGCTAGCGGGAGGACCCAAGAGACCCAGTACTTC. Protein: CASSVASGRTQETQYF.

The chain links TRBV6-1 to TRBJ1-4, with 8 bases that match TRBD1. Trimming at V came to 6 bases and at J to 7 bases, leaving 10 bases not matched to a gene. Germline-derived CDR1 and CDR2 are MNHNS and SASEGT. This CDR3 contains 15 residues. CDR3 nucleotides: TGTGCCAGCAGAGAGACCCAGGGGGCCGGTGAAAAACTGTTTTTT. This codes for CASRETQGAGEKLFF.

This clone was recorded only once. V gene TRBV20-1 combines with J gene TRBJ2-7; TRBD2 is a possible D gene (5 bases). The CDR3 length is 10 residues. The ends were cut back, 5 bases at V and 3 bases at J, with 5 bases in the middle. Germline V gene lookup returns CDR1 DFQATT and CDR2 SNEGSKA (reference sequence). The CDR3, as DNA: TGCAGTGCTCGGGACTACGAGCAGTACTTC. Its protein product is CSARDYEQYF.

This sequence joins TRBV2 and TRBJ1-3; the D gene is possibly TRBD1 (5 bases). Germline lookup yields CDR1 SNHLY and CDR2 FYNNEI. V was cut by 7 bases and J by 0 bases, with 19 bases left in between. This CDR3 is built from 17 residues. In nucleotides, the CDR3 is TGTGCCAGCAAAGGTTCCCGCGGGGCACGCTCTGGAAACACCATATATTTT. It is translated as CASKGSRGARSGNTIYF.

The chain combines TRBV7-6 with TRBJ2-7, with D tentatively TRBD1 (5 bases). Between the trimmed V and J ends, which lost 0 bases and 4 bases, there was a span of 7 bases. CDR3 length: 13 amino acids. Per the germline V gene, CDR1 is SGHVS and CDR2 is FNYEAQ. CDR3 in DNA: TGTGCCAGCAGCTTAGCCGCAGGGTACGAGCAGTACTTC. It is translated as CASSLAAGYEQYF.

V and J are TRBV5-1 and TRBJ1-1; D is uncertain. The CDR3 covers 14 residues. From germline, CDR1 is SGHRS and CDR2 YFSETQ. Trimming left V 5 bases short and J 4 bases short, with 15 bases between. CDR3 protein: CASRQWESTTEAFF. The CDR3 nucleotides are TGCGCCAGCAGGCAGTGGGAGTCGACCACTGAAGCTTTCTTT.